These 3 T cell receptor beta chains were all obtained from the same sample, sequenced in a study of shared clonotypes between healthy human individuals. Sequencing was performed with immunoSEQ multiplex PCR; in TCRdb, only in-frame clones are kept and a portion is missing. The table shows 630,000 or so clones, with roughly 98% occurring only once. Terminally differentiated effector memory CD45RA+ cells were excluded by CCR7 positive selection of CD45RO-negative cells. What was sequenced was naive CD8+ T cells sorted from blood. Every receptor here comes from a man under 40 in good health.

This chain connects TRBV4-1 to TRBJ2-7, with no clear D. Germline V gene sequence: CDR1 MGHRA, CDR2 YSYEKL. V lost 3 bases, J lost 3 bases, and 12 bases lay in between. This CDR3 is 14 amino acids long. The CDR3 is CASSHQKMGYEQYF. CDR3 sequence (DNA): TGCGCCAGCAGCCACCAAAAAATGGGCTACGAGCAGTACTTC.

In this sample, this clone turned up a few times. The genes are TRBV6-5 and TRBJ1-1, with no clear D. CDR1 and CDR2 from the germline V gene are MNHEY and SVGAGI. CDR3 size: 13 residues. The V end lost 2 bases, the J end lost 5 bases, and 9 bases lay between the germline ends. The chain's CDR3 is CASSYRTATEAFF. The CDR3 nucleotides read TGTGCCAGCAGTTACCGGACGGCTACTGAAGCTTTCTTT.

The CDR3 here is CASSVGYSGAPNTEAFF. Here the CDR3 DNA reads TGTGCCAGCAGCGTAGGTTACTCCGGGGCACCGAACACTGAAGCTTTCTTT. The V gene is TRBV9, the J gene TRBJ1-1, with D maybe TRBD1 (5 bases). Germline lookup yields CDR1 SGDLS and CDR2 YYNGEE. Trimming pared 0 bases from V and 1 base from J, leaving 16 bases between. This CDR3 has 17 residues.